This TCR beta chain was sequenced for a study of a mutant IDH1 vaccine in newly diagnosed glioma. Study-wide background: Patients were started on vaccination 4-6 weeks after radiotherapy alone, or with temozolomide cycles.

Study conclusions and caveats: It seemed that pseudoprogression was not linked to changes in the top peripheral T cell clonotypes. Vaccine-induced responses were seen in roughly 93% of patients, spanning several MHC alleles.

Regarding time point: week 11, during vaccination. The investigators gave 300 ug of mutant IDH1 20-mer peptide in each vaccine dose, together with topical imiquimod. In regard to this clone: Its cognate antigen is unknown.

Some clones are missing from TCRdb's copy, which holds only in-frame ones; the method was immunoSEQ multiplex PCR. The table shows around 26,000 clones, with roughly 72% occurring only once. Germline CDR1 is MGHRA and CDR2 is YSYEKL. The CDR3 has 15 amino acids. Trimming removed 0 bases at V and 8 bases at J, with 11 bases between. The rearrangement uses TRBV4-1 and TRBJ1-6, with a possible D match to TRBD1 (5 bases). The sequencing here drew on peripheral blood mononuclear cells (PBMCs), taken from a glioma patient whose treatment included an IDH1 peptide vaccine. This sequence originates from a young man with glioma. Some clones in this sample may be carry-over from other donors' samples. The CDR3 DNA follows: TGCGCCAGCAGCCAAGAAAGGGGCGTATATTCACCCCTCCACTTT. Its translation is CASSQERGVYSPLHF.